This T cell receptor beta chain stems from a study of human T cells and chemical hapten exposure. Study information: Donors were sensitized with 2% DPC on the upper inner arm. How much TCR each sample yielded varied, mostly because pooled library volumes differed slightly.

In TCRdb, the RACE reads were re-called with MiXCR into one record per CDR3 protein. The table lists approximately 60,000 distinct CDR3 sequences, approximately 9.9% of them singletons, with 2% to 3% in the top ten. This clonotype was observed many times. What it recognizes is unknown. Regarding the study as a whole: In comparison with controls, expanded TCRs gave rise to a significantly larger number of large CDR3 similarity clusters.

Time point specified: patch test 3, about 24 weeks after DPC sensitization. Sample treatment: therapeutic diphenylcyclopropenone sensitization with weekly scalp DPC. Donors, patients with alopecia ranging from 18 to 70 years old and judged suitable for DPC, provided samples. Trimming removed 8 bases at V and 1 base at J, with 15 bases between. Germline CDR1 and CDR2: SNHLY and FYNNEI. This CDR3 comprises 14 residues. The input for sequencing was whole blood, taken in connection with sensitization to the hapten diphenylcyclopropenone (DPC). This TCR derives from a woman in her 30s with alopecia areata. Some clones in this sample may be carry-over from other donors' samples. The chain carries TRBV2 and TRBJ2-7, with a possible D match to TRBD2 (6 bases). CDR3 sequence reads: CASDSKGTSYEQYF. Here the CDR3 DNA reads TGTGCCAGCGACTCGAAAGGGACTTCCTACGAGCAGTACTTC.